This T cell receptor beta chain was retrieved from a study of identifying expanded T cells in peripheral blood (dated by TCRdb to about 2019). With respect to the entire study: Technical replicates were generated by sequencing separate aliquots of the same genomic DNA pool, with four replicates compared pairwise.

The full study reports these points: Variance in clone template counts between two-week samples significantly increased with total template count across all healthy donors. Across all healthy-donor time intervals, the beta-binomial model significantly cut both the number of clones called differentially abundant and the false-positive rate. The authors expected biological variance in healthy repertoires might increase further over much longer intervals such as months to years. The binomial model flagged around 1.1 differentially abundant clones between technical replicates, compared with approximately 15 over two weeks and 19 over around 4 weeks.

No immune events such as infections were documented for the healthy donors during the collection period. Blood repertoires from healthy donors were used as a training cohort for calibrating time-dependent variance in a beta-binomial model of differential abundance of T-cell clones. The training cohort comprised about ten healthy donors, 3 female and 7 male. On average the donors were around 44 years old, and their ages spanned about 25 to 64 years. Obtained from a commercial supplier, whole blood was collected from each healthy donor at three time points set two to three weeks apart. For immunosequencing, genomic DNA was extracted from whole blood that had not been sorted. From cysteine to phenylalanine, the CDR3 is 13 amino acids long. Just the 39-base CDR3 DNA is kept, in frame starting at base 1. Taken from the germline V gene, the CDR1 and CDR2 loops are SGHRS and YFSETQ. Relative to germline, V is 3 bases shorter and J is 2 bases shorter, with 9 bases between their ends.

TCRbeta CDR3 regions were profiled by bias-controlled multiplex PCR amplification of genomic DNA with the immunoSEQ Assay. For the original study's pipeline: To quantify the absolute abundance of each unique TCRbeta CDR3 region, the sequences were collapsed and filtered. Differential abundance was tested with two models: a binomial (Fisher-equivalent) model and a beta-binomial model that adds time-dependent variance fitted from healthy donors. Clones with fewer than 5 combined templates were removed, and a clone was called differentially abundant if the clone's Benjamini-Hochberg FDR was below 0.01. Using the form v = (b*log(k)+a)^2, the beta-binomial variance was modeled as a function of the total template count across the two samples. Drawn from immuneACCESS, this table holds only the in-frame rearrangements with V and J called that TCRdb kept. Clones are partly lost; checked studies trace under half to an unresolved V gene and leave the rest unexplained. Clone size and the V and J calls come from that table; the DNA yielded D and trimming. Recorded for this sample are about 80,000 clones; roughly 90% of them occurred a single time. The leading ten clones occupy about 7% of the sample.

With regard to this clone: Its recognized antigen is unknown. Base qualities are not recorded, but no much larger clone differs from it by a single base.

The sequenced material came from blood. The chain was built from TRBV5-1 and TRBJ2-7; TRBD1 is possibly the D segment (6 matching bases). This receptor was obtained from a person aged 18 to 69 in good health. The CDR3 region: CASSSGQPYEQYF. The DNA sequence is TGCGCCAGCAGCTCTGGACAGCCCTACGAGCAGTACTTC. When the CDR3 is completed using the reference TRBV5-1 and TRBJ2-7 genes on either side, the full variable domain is KAGVTQTPRYLIKTRGQQVTLSCSPISGHRSVSWYQQTPGQGLQFLFEYFSETQRNKGNFPGRFSGRQFSNSRSEMNVSTLELGDSALYLCASSSGQPYEQYFGPGTRLTVT.